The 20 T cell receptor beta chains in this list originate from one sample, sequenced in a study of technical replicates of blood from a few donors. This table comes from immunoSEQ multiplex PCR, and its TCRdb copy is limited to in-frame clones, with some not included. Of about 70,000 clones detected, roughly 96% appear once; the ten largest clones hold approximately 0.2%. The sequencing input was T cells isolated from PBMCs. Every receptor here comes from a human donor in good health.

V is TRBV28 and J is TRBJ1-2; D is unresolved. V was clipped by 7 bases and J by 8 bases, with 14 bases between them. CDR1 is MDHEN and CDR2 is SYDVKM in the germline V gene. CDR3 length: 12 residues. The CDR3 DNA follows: TGTGCCAGCATCACTTCAGGCAGGGGCTACACCTTC. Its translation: CASITSGRGYTF.

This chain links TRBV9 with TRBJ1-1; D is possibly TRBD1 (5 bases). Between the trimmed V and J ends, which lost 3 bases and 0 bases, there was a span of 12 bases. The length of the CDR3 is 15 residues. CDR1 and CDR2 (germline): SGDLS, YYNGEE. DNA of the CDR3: TGTGCCAGCAGCGGAAGGACAACCATGAACACTGAAGCTTTCTTT. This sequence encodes CASSGRTTMNTEAFF. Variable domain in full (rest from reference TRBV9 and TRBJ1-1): DSGVTQTPKHLITATGQRVTLRCSPRSGDLSVYWYQQSLDQGLQFLIQYYNGEERAKGNILERFSAQQFPDLHSELNLSSLELGDSALYFCASSGRTTMNTEAFFGQGTRLTVV.

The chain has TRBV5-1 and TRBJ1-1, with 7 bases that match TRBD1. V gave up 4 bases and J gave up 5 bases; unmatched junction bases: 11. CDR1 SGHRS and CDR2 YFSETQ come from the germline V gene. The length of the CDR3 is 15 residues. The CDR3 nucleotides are TGCGCCAGCAGCACCGACCAGGGGGTGGGTACTGAAGCTTTCTTT. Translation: CASSTDQGVGTEAFF. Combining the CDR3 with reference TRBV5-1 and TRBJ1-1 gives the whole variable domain KAGVTQTPRYLIKTRGQQVTLSCSPISGHRSVSWYQQTPGQGLQFLFEYFSETQRNKGNFPGRFSGRQFSNSRSEMNVSTLELGDSALYLCASSTDQGVGTEAFFGQGTRLTVV.

The CDR3 nucleotides are TGCGCCAGCAGCACCACAGGGGAGTGGTATGGCTACACCTTC. It yields the protein CASSTTGEWYGYTF. J is TRBJ1-2 and V is TRBV5-1, with 7 bases identical to TRBD1. The V gene end was trimmed by 4 bases and the J gene end by 5 bases; junction bases not matched to a gene: 8. This CDR3 has 14 amino acids. Germline V gives CDR1 SGHRS, CDR2 YFSETQ.

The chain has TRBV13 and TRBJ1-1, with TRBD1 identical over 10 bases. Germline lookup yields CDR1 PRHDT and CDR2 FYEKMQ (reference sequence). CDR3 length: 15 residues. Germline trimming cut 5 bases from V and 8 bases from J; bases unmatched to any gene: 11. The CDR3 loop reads CASSPLSGGQGEAFF. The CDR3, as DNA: TGTGCCAGCAGCCCCCTAAGTGGGGGACAGGGGGAAGCTTTCTTT.

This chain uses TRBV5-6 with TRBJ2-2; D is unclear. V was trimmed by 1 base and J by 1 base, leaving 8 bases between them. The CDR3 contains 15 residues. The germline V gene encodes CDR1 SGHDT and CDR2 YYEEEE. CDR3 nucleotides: TGTGCCAGCAGCTTGCGGGTTCTGAACACCGGGGAGCTGTTTTTT. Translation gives CASSLRVLNTGELFF.

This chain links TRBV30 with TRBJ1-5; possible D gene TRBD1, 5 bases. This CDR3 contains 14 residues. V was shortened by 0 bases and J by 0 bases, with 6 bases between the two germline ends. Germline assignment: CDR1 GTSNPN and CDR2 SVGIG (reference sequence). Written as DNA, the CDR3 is TGTGCCTGGAGTGTACAGGATAGCAATCAGCCCCAGCATTTT. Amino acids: CAWSVQDSNQPQHF.

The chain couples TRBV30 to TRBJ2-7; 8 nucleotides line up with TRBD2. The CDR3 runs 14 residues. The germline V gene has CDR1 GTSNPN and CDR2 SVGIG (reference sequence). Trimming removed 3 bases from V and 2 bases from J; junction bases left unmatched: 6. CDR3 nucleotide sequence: TGTGCCTGGAGCACGCGGGGACTAGCCTACGAGCAGTACTTC. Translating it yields CAWSTRGLAYEQYF.

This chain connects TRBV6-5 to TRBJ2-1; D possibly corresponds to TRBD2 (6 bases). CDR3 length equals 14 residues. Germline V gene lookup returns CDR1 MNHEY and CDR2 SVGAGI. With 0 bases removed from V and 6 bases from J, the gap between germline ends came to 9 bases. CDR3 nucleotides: TGTGCCAGCAGTTACTCGGGACTTGGCAATGAGCAGTTCTTC. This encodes CASSYSGLGNEQFF.

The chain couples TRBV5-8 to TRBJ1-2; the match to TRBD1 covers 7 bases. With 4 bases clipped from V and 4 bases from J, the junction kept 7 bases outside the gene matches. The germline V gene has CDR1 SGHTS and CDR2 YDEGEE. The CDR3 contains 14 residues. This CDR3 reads CASSRGQEGYGYTF. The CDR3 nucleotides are TGTGCCAGCAGCAGAGGACAGGAAGGCTATGGCTACACCTTC.

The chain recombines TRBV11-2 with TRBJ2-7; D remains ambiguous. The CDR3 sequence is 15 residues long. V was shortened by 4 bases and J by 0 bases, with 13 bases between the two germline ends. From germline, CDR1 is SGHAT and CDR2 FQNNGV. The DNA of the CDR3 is TGTGCCAGCAGCTCCCTAGTGTTCTTCTCCTACGAGCAGTACTTC. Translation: CASSSLVFFSYEQYF.

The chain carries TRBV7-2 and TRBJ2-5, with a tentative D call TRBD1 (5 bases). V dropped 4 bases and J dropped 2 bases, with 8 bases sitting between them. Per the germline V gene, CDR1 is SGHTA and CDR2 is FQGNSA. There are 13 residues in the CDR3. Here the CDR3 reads CASSWGLQETQYF. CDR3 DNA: TGTGCCAGCAGCTGGGGCCTTCAAGAGACCCAGTACTTC. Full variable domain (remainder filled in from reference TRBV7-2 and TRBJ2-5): GAGVSQSPSNKVTEKGKDVELRCDPISGHTALYWYRQSLGQGLEFLIYFQGNSAPDKSGLPSDRFSAERTGGSVSTLTIQRTQQEDSAVYLCASSWGLQETQYFGPGTRLLVL.

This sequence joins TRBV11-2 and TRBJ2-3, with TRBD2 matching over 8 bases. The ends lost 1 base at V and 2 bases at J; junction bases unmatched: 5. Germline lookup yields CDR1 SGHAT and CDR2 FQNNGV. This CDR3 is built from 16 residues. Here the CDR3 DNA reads TGTGCCAGCAGCTTAGGGCTAGCGGGTTACACAGATACGCAGTATTTT. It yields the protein CASSLGLAGYTDTQYF.

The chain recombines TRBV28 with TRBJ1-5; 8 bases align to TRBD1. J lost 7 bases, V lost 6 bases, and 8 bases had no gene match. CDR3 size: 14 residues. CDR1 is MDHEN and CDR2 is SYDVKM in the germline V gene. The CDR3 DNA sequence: TGTGCCAGCAGAGGACAGGGCGGATGGCAGCCCCAGCATTTT. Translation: CASRGQGGWQPQHF.

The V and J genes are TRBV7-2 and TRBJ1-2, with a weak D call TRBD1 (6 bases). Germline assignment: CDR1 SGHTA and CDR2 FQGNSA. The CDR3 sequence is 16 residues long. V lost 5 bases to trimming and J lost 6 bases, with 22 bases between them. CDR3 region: CASSLLKDSRFDGYTF. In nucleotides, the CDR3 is TGTGCCAGCAGCCTACTAAAGGACAGTCGGTTCGATGGCTACACCTTC.

This CDR3 reads CASSSKGAYEQYF. As DNA, the CDR3 is TGTGCCAGCAGTTCAAAGGGGGCCTACGAGCAGTACTTC. The chain recombines TRBV27 with TRBJ2-7; possible D gene TRBD1, 6 bases. V lost 4 bases to trimming and J lost 2 bases, with 9 bases between them. CDR1 is MNHEY and CDR2 is SMNVEV in the germline V gene (reference sequence). The CDR3 is made up of 13 amino acids.

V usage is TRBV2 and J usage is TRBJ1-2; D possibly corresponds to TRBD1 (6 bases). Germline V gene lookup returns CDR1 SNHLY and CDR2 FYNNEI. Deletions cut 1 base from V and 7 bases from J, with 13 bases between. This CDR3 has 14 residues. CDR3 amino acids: CASSEGLLQGGYTF. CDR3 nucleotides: TGTGCCAGCAGTGAAGGGCTACTACAGGGTGGCTACACCTTC.

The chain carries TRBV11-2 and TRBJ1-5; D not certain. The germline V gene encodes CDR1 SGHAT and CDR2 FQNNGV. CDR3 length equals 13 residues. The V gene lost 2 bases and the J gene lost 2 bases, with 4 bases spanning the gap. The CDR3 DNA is TGTGCCAGCAGCTTAATCGGCAATCAGCCCCAGCATTTT. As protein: CASSLIGNQPQHF.

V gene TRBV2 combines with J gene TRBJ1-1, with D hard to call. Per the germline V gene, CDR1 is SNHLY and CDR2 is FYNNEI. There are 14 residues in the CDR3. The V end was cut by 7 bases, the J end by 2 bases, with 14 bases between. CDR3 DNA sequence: TGTGCCAGCAAAGAGGGTCGGCTAAACACTGAAGCTTTCTTT. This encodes CASKEGRLNTEAFF.

As DNA, the CDR3 is TGTGCCAGCAGCTTAGTAGAGAACCTACACACTGAAGCTTTCTTT. This encodes CASSLVENLHTEAFF. V usage is TRBV11-2 and J usage is TRBJ1-1; the D is unclear. CDR1 is SGHAT, CDR2 FQNNGV, per germline. The CDR3 extends over 15 amino acids. V lost 1 base, J lost 3 bases, and 12 bases lay in between.